This TCR beta chain was sequenced for a study of shared clonotypes between healthy human individuals. Measured with immunoSEQ multiplex PCR; TCRdb has only the in-frame clones, and not every one. Of roughly 2.1 million clones detected, 85% to 95% appear once; the ten largest clones hold under 2%. For this clone: As yet, its antigen is unknown. One end of the junction does not line up with germline, which may come from a read error.

Germline V gene data show CDR1 as SGHTA and CDR2 as FQGNSA. The CDR3 runs to 14 residues. Study results and caveats: There were few donors, and this limited the genetic and exposure-history diversity represented. Naive subsets tended to show greater estimated richness than memory subsets. With a few donors compared, 4.5% to 6.5% of naive CD4 clonotypes were shared.

CD45RO-negative cells were positively selected for CCR7, leaving out terminally differentiated effector memory CD45RA+ cells. The specimen was naive CD8+ T cells from PBMCs. This sequence was found in a man between 18 and 35 years old in good health. Some clones in this sample may be carry-over from other donors' samples. The chain uses TRBV7-2 and TRBJ2-7; 11 nucleotides align to TRBD2. The CDR3 loop is CASTLLAGAYEQYF. The CDR3 DNA is TGTGCCAGCACCTTACTAGCGGGAGCTTACGAGCAGTACTTC.